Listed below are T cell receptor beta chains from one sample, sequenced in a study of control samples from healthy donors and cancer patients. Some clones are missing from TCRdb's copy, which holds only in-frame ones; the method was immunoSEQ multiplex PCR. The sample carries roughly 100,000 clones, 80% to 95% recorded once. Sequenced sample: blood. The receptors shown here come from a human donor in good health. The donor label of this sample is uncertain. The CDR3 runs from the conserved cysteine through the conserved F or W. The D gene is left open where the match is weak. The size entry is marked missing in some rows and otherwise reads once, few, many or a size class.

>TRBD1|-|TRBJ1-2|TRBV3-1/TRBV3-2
CASSQVDGTVPLSGYTF
TGTGCCAGCAGCCAAGTGGACGGGACAGTTCCTCTATCCGGCTACACCTTC
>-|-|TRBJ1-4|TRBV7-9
CASTERGRAGEKLFF
TGTGCCAGCACCGAACGAGGCAGGGCGGGTGAAAAACTGTTTTTT
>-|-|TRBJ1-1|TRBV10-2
CASSGSSMNTEAFF
TGCGCCAGCAGTGGTAGCAGCATGAACACTGAAGCTTTCTTT
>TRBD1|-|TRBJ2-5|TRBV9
CASSVEVTGGQETQYF
TGTGCCAGCAGCGTAGAAGTCACAGGGGGCCAAGAGACCCAGTACTTC
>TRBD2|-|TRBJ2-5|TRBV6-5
CASSRAGVETQYF
TGTGCCAGCAGCCGCGCGGGGGTAGAGACCCAGTACTTC
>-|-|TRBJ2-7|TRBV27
CASRGSLRREQYF
TGTGCCAGCAGGGGGTCCCTGCGGCGCGAGCAGTACTTC
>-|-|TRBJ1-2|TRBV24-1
CATSQGSSGYTF
TGTGCCACGTCACAGGGATCTTCCGGCTACACCTTC
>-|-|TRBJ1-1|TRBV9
CASSVVETTGAFF
TGTGCCAGCAGCGTAGTAGAGACAACGGGAGCTTTCTTT
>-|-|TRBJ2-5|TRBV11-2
CASSQTGSSQETQYF
TGTGCCAGCAGCCAAACCGGGAGCTCCCAGGAGACCCAGTACTTC
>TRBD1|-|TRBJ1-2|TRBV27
CASSKQGARGYTF
TGTGCCAGCAGTAAACAGGGGGCGAGGGGCTACACCTTC
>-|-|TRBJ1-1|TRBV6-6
CASSYSRETEAFF
TGTGCCAGCAGTTACTCGAGGGAGACCGAAGCTTTCTTT
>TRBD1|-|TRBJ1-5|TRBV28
CASSLRTGFNQPQHF
TGTGCCAGCAGTTTAAGGACAGGCTTCAATCAGCCCCAGCATTTT
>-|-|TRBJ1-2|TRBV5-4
CASSLVENYGYTF
TGTGCCAGCAGCTTGGTGGAAAACTATGGCTACACCTTC
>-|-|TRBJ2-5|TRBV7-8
CASSFKRQTKETQYF
TGTGCCAGCAGCTTTAAGCGACAGACTAAAGAGACCCAGTACTTC
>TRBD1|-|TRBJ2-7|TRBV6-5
CASEGDRGYEWQYF
TGTGCCAGCGAAGGGGACAGGGGGTACGAGTGGCAGTACTTC
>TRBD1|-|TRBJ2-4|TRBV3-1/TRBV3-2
CASSPDRGKNIQYF
TGTGCCAGCAGCCCGGACAGGGGTAAAAACATTCAGTACTTC
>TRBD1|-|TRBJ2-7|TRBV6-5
CASSRDRVNEQYF
TGTGCCAGCAGTAGGGACAGGGTAAACGAGCAGTACTTC
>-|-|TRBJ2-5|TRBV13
CASSRGGLASYQETQYF
TGTGCCAGCAGCCGTGGAGGACTCGCGTCCTACCAAGAGACCCAGTACTTC
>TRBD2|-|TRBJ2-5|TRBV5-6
CASSVPGLRQETQYF
TGTGCCAGCAGCGTGCCGGGACTAAGACAAGAGACCCAGTACTTC
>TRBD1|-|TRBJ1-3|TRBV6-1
CASSEQTGEANTIYF
TGTGCCAGCAGTGAACAAACAGGGGAAGCAAACACCATATATTTT
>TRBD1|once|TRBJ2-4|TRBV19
CASSSWTGLAKNIQYF
TGTGCCAGTAGTTCTTGGACAGGGCTAGCCAAAAACATTCAGTACTTC
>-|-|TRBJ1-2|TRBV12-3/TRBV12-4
CASSLGVGYGYTF
TGTGCCAGCAGTTTGGGGGTTGGCTATGGCTACACCTTC
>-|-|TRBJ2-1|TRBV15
CATSREGTDGNNEQFF
TGTGCCACCAGCAGAGAGGGGACGGACGGGAACAATGAGCAGTTCTTC
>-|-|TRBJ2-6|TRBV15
CATRRDRAVGSGANVLTF
TGTGCCACCAGGAGGGACCGGGCTGTCGGCTCTGGGGCCAACGTCCTGACTTTC
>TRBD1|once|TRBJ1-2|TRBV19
CASSNAGTGVYGYTF
TGTGCCAGTAGTAACGCCGGGACAGGGGTGTATGGCTACACCTTC
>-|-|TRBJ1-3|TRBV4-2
CASSPQISSGNTIYF
TGTGCCAGCAGCCCGCAGATAAGCTCTGGAAACACCATATATTTT
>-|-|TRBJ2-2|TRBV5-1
CASSLSGLSTGELFF
TGCGCCAGCAGCTTGTCAGGGCTGTCCACCGGGGAGCTGTTTTTT
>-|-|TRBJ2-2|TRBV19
CASSIRKGAGELFF
TGTGCCAGTAGTATAAGGAAGGGAGCCGGGGAGCTGTTTTTT
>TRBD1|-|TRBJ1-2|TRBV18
CASSFLDRGGSYTF
TGTGCCAGCTCATTCCTGGACAGGGGTGGAAGCTACACCTTC
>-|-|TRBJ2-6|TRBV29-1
CSVSGVGANVLTF
TGCAGCGTCTCAGGGGTCGGGGCCAACGTCCTGACTTTC
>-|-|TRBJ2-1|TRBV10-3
CAMSTGRDEQFF
TGTGCCATGTCGACAGGCCGGGATGAGCAGTTCTTC
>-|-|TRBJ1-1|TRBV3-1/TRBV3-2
CASSHVDREAFF
TGTGCCAGCAGCCATGTGGACCGTGAAGCTTTCTTT
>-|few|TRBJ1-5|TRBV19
CASTAGYQPQHF
TGTGCCAGTACGGCAGGGTATCAGCCCCAGCATTTT
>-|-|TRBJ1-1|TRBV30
CAWSVWRMPEAFF
TGTGCCTGGAGTGTATGGAGAATGCCTGAAGCTTTCTTT
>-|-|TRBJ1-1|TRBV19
CASSIRANEAFF
TGTGCCAGTAGTATTAGGGCTAATGAAGCTTTCTTT
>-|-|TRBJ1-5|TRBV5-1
CASSPGGSGGNQPQHF
TGCGCCAGCAGCCCGGGGGGATCGGGGGGCAATCAGCCCCAGCATTTT
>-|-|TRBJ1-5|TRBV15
CATSRGWTAGGQPQHF
TGTGCCACCAGCAGAGGGTGGACAGCCGGGGGTCAGCCCCAGCATTTT
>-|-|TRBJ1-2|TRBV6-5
CASSSPGGESYGYTF
TGTGCCAGCAGTTCCCCTGGGGGGGAGAGCTATGGCTACACCTTC
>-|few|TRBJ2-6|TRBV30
CAWVNNRGANVLTF
TGTGCCTGGGTAAACAATCGGGGGGCCAACGTCCTGACTTTC
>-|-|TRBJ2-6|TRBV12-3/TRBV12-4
CASRPGANVLTF
TGTGCCAGCAGACCCGGGGCCAACGTCCTGACTTTC
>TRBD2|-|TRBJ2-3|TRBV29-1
CSVLAGGGTDTQYF
TGCAGCGTTTTAGCGGGGGGGGGCACAGATACGCAGTATTTT
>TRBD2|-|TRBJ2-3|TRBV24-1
CATSDLGTSGGRADTQYF
TGTGCCACCAGTGATTTGGGGACTAGCGGGGGGAGGGCAGATACGCAGTATTTT
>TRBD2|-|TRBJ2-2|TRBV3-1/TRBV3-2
CASSQAGTSGGRDTGELFF
TGTGCCAGCAGCCAGGCTGGGACTAGCGGGGGGCGGGACACCGGGGAGCTGTTTTTT
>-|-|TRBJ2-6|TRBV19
CASSPQGPGVNSGANVLTF
TGTGCCAGTAGTCCCCAAGGACCGGGCGTGAACTCTGGGGCCAACGTCCTGACTTTC
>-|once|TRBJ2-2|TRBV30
CAWSDGTKNTGELFF
TGTGCCTGGAGTGATGGCACTAAAAACACCGGGGAGCTGTTTTTT
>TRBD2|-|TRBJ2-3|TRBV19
CASSISPGLALADTQYF
TGTGCCAGTAGTATATCGCCCGGACTAGCGTTGGCAGATACGCAGTATTTT
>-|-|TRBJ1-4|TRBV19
CASSRQGATNEKLFF
TGTGCCAGTAGTCGGCAGGGAGCAACTAATGAAAAACTGTTTTTT
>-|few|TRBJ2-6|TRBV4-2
CASSQEPGSGANVLTF
TGTGCCAGCAGCCAAGAACCAGGGTCTGGGGCCAACGTCCTGACTTTC
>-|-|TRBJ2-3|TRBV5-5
CASSLRASPSTDTQYF
TGTGCCAGCAGCTTGCGAGCGAGCCCTAGCACAGATACGCAGTATTTT
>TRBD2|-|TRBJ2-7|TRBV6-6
CASSQSGLAGASYEQYF
TGTGCCAGCAGTCAATCAGGACTAGCGGGGGCCTCCTACGAGCAGTACTTC
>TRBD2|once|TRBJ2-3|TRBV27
CASSSGLAGGARPPPDTQYF
TGTGCCAGCAGTTCGGGACTAGCGGGGGGGGCAAGGCCTCCCCCAGATACGCAGTATTTT
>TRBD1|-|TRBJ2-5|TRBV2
CASRGGNTETQYF
TGTGCCAGCAGAGGGGGCAATACCGAGACCCAGTACTTC
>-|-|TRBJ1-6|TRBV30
CAWSFRRGQDSPLHF
TGTGCCTGGAGTTTCCGGAGGGGTCAAGACTCACCCCTCCACTTT
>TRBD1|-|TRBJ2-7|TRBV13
CASRERGQGNEQYF
TGTGCCAGCCGGGAACGGGGACAGGGCAACGAGCAGTACTTC